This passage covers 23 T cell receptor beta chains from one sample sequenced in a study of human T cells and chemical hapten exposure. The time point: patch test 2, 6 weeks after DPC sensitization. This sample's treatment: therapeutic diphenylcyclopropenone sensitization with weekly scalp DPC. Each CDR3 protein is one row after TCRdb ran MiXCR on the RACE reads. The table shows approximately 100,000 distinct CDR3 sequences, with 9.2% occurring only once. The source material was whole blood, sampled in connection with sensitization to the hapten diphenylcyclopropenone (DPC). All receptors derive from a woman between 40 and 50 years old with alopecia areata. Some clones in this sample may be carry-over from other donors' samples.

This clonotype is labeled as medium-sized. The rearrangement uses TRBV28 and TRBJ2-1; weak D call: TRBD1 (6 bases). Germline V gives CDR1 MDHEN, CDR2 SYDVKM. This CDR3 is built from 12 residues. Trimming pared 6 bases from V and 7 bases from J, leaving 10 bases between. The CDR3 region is CASSPGVNEQFF. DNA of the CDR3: TGTGCCAGCAGCCCAGGGGTTAATGAGCAGTTCTTC.

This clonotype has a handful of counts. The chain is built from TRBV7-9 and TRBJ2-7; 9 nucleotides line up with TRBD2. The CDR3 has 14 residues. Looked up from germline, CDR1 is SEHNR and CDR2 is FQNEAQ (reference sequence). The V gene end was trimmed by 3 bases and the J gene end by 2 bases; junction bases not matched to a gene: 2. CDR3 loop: CASSFGGGAYEQYF. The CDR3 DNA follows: TGTGCCAGCAGCTTCGGCGGGGGGGCCTACGAGCAGTACTTC.

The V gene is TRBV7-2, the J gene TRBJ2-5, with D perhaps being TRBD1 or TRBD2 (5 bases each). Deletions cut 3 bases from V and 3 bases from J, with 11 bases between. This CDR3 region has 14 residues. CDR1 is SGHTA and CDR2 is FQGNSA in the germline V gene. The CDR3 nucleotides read TGTGCCAGCAGCTTGATCGAGGGGAAAGAGACCCAGTACTTC. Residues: CASSLIEGKETQYF.

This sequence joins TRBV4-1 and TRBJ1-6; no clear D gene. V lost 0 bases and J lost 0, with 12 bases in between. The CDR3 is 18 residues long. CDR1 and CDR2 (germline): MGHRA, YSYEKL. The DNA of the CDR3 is TGCGCCAGCAGCCAAGATTCGGCTGTCCTCTCCTATAATTCACCCCTCCACTTT. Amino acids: CASSQDSAVLSYNSPLHF.

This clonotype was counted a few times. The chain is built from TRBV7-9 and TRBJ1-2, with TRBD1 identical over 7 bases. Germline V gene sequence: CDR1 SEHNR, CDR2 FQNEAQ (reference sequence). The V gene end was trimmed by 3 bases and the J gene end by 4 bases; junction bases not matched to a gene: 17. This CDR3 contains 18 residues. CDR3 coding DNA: TGTGCCAGCAGCTTCGCGTTCAACAGGGGCACCCTGGGCTATGGCTACACCTTC. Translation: CASSFAFNRGTLGYGYTF.

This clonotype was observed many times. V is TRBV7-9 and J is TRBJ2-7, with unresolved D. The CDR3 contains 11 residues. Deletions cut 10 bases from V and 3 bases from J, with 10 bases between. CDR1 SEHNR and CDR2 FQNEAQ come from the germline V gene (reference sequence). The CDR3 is CATSESYEQYF. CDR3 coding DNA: TGTGCCACCTCGGAGAGCTACGAGCAGTACTTC.

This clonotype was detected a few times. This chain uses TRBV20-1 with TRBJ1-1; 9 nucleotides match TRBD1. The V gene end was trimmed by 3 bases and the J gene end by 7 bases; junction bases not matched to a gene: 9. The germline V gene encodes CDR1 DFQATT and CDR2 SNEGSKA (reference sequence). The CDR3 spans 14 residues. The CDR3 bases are TGCAGTGCTAGGGTTCCGACAGGGGGATATGAAGCTTTCTTT. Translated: CSARVPTGGYEAFF.

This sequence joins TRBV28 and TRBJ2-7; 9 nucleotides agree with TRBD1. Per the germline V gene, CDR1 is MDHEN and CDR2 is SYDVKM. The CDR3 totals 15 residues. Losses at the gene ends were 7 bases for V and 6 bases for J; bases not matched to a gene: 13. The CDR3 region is CASTDPGTGLLEQYF. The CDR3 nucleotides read TGTGCCAGCACCGATCCCGGGACAGGGTTACTCGAGCAGTACTTC.

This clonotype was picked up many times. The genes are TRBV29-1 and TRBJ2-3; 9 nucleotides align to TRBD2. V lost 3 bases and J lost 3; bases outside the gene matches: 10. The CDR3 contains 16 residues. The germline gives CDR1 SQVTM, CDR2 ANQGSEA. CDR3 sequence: CSVDGAGGRGTDTQYF. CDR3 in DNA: TGCAGCGTTGATGGAGCGGGGGGAAGGGGGACAGATACGCAGTATTTT.

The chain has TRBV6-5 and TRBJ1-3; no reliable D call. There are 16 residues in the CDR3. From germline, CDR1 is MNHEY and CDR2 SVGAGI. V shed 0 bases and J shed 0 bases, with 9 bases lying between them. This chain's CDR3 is CASSYSTASSGNTIYF. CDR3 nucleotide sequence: TGTGCCAGCAGTTACTCTACAGCCAGCTCTGGAAACACCATATATTTT.

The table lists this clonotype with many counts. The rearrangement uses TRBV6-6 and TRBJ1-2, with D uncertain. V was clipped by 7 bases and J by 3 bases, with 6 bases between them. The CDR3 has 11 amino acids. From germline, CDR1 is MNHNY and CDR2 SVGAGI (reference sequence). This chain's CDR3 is CASTADYGYTF. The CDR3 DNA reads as TGTGCCAGCACGGCAGACTATGGCTACACCTTC.

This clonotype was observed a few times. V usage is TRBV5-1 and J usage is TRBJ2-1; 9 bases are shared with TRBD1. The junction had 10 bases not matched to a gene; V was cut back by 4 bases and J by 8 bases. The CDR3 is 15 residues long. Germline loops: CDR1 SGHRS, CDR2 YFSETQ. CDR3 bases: TGCGCCAGCAGCCTAGATCGTACAGGGGGCTATGAGCAGTTCTTC. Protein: CASSLDRTGGYEQFF.

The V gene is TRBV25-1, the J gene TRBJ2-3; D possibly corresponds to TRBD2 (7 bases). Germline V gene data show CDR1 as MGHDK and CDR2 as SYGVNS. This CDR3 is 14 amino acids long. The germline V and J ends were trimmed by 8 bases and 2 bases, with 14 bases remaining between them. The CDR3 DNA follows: TGTGCCAGCCCGGGGGGCGCCCACACAGATACGCAGTATTTT. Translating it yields CASPGGAHTDTQYF.

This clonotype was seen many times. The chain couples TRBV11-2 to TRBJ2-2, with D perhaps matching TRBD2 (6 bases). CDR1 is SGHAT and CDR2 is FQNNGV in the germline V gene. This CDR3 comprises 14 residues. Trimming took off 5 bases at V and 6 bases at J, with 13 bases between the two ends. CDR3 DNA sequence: TGTGCCAGCAGCCCGGCTGGGACTTCCGGGGAGCTGTTTTTT. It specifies CASSPAGTSGELFF.

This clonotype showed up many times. The CDR3 spells CASSSQGGNLYNEQFF. For the CDR3, the DNA is TGCGCCAGCAGCTCCCAGGGGGGTAATTTATACAATGAGCAGTTCTTC. The V gene is TRBV5-1, the J gene TRBJ2-1, with D tentatively TRBD1 (7 bases). Germline CDR1 and CDR2: SGHRS and YFSETQ. Trimming shortened V by 3 bases and J by 4 bases, and 17 bases separated the two germline ends. This CDR3 has 16 amino acids.

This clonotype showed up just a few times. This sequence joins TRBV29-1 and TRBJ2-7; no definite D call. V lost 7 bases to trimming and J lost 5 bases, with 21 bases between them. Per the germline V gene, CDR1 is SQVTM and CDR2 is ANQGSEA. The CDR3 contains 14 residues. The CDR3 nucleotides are TGCAGCGCGACACAAGGGCTAACTGACGACGAGCAGTACTTC. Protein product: CSATQGLTDDEQYF.

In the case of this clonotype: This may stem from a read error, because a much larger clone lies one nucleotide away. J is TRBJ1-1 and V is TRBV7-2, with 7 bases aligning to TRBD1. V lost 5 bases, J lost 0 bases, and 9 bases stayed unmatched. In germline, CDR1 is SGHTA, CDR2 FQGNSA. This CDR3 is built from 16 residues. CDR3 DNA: TGTGCCAGCAGCCGGGGAGGGGGCAGAATGAACACTGAAGCTTTCTTT. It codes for CASSRGGGRMNTEAFF. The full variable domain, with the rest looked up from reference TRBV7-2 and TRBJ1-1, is GAGVSQSPSNKVTEKGKDVELRCDPISGHTALYWYRQSLGQGLEFLIYFQGNSAPDKSGLPSDRFSAERTGGSVSTLTIQRTQQEDSAVYLCASSRGGGRMNTEAFFGQGTRLTVV.

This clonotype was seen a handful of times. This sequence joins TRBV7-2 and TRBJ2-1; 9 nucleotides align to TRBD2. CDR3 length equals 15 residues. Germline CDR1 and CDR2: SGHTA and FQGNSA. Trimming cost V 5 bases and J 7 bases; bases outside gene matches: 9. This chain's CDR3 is CASSRTSAKGNEQFF. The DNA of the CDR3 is TGTGCCAGCAGCAGGACTAGCGCGAAGGGGAATGAGCAGTTCTTC.

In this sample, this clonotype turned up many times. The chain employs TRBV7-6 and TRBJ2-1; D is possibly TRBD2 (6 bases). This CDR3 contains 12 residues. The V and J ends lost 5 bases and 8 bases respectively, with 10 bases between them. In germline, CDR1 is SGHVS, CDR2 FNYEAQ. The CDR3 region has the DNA TGTGCCAGCAGCCCCAGCGGGTATGAGCAGTTCTTC. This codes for CASSPSGYEQFF.

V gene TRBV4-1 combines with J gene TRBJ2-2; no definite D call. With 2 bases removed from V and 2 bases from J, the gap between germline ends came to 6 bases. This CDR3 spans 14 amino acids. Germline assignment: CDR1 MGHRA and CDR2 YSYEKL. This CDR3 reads CASSQLSNTGELFF. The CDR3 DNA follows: TGCGCCAGCAGCCAACTCTCAAACACCGGGGAGCTGTTTTTT.

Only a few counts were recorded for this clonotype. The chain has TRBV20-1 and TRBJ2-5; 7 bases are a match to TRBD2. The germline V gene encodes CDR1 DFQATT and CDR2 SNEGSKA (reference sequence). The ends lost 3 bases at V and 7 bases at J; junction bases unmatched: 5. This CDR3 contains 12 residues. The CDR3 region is CSARTSFGTQYF. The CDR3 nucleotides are TGCAGTGCTAGGACTAGCTTTGGGACCCAGTACTTC.

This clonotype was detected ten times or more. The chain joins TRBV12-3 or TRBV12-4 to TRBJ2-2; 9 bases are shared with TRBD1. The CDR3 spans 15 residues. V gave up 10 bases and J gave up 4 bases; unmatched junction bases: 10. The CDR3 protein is CANYPGQGTTGELFF. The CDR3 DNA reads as TGTGCCAACTACCCGGGACAGGGAACCACCGGGGAGCTGTTTTTT.

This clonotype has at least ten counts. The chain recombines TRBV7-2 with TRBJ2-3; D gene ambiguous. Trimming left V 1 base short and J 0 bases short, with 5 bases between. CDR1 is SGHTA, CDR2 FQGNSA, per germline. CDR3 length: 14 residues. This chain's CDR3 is CASSLDPSTDTQYF. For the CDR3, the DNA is TGTGCCAGCAGCTTAGATCCTAGCACAGATACGCAGTATTTT.